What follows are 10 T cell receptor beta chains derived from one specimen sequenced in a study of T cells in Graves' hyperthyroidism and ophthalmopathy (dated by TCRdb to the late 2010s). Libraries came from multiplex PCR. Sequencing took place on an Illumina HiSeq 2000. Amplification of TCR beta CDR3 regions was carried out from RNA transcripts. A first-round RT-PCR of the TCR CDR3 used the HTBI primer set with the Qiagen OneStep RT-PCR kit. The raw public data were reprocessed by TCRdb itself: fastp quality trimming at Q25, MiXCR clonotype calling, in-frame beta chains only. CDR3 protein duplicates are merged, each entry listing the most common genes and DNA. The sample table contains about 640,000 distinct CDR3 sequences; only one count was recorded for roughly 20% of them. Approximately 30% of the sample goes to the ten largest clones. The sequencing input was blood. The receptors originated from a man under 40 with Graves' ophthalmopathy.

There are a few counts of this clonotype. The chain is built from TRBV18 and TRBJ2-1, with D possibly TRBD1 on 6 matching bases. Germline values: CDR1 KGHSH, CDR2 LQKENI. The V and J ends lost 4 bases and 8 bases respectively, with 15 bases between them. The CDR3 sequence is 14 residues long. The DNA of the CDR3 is TGTGCCAGCTCACGACGACAGGATTCCCATGAGCAGTTCTTC. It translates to CASSRRQDSHEQFF.

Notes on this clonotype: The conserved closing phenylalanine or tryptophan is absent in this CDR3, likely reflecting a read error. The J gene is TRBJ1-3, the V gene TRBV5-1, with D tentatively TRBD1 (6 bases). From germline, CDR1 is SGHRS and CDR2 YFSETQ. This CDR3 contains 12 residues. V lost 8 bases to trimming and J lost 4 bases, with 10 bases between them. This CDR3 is CASTDSGNTIYS. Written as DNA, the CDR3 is TGCGCCAGTACGGACAGCGGAAACACCATATATTCT.

The CDR3 loop is CASSLALAGLNRQFF. The CDR3 nucleotides are TGTGCCAGCAGCTTGGCACTAGCGGGTTTGAATCGGCAGTTCTTC. The chain is built from TRBV5-6 and TRBJ2-1; 9 nucleotides line up with TRBD2. This CDR3 region has 15 residues. V trimming: 0 bases; J trimming: 12 bases; junction bases outside the gene matches: 10. Germline CDR1 and CDR2: SGHDT and YYEEEE.

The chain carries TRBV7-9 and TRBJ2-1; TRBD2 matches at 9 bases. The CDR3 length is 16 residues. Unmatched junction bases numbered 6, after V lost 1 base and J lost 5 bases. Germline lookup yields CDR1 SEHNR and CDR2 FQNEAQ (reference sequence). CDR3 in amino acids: CASSLGSGSLHNEQFF. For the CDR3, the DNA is TGTGCCAGCAGCTTAGGTAGCGGGAGTCTCCACAATGAGCAGTTCTTC.

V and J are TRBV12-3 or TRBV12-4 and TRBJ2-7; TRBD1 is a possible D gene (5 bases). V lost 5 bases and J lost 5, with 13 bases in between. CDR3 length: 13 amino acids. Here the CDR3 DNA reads TGTGCCAGCAGTACCTCGCAGGGAAACGAGCAGTACTTC. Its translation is CASSTSQGNEQYF.

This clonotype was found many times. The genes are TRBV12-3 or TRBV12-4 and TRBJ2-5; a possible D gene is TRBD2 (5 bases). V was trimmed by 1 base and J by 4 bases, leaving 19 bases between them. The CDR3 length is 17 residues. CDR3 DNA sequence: TGTGCCAGCAGTTTAGGCCCTGTCCGTAGCGCCTTAGAGACCCAGTACTTC. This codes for CASSLGPVRSALETQYF.

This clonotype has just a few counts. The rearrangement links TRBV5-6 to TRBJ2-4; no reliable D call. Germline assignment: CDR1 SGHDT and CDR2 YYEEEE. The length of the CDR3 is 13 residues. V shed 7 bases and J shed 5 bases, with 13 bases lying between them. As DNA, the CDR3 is TGTGCCAGCGGCGCCCCGGGCGAAAACATTCAGTACTTC. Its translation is CASGAPGENIQYF.

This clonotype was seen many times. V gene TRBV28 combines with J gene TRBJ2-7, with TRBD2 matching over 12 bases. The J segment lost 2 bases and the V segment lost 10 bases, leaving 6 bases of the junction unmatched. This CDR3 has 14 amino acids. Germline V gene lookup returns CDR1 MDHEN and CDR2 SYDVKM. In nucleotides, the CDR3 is TGTGCCACCTTGCTAGCGGGAGGGCCCTACGAGCAGTACTTC. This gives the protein CATLLAGGPYEQYF. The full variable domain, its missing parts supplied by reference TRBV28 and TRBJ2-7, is DVKVTQSSRYLVKRTGEKVFLECVQDMDHENMFWYRQDPGLGLRLIYFSYDVKMKEKGDIPEGYSVSREKKERFSLILESASTNQTSMYLCATLLAGGPYEQYFGPGTRLTVT.

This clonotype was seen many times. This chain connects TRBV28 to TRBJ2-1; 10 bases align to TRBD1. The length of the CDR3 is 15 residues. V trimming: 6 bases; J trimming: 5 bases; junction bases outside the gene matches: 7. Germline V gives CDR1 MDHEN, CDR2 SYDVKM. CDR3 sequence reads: CASSRAGTGDNEQFF. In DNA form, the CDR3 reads TGTGCCAGCAGCCGTGCCGGGACAGGGGACAATGAGCAGTTCTTC.

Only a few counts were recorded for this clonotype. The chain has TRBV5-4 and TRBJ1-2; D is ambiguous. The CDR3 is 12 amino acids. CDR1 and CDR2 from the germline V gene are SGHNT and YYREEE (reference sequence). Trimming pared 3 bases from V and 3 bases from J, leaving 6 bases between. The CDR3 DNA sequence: TGTGCCAGCAGCTATCCGGACTATGGCTACACCTTC. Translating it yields CASSYPDYGYTF.